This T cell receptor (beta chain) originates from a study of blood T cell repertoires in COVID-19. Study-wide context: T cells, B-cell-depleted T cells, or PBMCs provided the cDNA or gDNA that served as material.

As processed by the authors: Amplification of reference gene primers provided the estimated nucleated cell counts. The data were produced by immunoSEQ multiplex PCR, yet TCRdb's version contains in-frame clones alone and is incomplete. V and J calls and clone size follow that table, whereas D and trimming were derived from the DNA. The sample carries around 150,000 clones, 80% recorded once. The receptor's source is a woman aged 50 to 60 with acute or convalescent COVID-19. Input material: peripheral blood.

DNA of the CDR3: TGTGCCAGCAGCCGAGCGGGGGCATACACCGGGGAGCTGTTTTTT. Protein product: CASSRAGAYTGELFF. The chain carries TRBV11-3 and TRBJ2-2, with 8 bases identical to TRBD2. Germline V lookup: CDR1 SGHNT, CDR2 YENEEA. The CDR3 spans 15 residues. V dropped 5 bases and J dropped 3; count of bases not matched to a gene: 5.